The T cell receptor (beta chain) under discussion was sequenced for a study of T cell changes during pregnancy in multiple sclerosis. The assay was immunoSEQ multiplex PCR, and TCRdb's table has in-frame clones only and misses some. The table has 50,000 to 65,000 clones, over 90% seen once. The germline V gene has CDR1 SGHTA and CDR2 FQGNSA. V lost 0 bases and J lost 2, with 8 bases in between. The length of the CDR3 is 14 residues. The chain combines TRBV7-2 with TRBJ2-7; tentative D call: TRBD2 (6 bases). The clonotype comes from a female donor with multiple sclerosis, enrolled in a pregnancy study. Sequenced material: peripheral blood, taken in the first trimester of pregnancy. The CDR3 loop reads CASSLAGGAYEQYF. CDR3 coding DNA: TGTGCCAGCAGCTTAGCGGGGGGAGCCTACGAGCAGTACTTC.